The present T cell receptor (beta chain) was sequenced within a study of chemoradiotherapy in HPV16-positive cancers (dated by TCRdb to 2022 to 2024). As for the study more broadly: Using functional T-cell assays on cells from two HPV16-positive patients, the researchers defined candidate HPV-specific T-cell clones and common TCR motifs. The study asked whether T-cell immunity to the HPV oncoproteins E6 and E7 changes during chemoradiotherapy and whether this immunity affects survival. The candidate HPV-specific TCRs and motifs were subsequently tracked in TCR repertoires obtained from roughly 85 patients with HPV-related cancers.

Reading the germline V gene gives CDR1 SGDLS and CDR2 YYNGEE. V is shortened by 2 bases, J by 10 bases, and the region joining them spans 10 bases. The CDR3 sequence holds 12 residues, the cysteine and phenylalanine included. Only the CDR3 region is kept as DNA, spanning 36 bases read in frame from base 1. Paper-wide results and their limitations: Improved recurrence-free survival in HPV16-positive patients was associated with expansion of HPV-responsive T cells during chemoradiotherapy. Expansion of candidate HPV-specific clones and E7-related TCR motifs was observed in the tumor microenvironment during treatment, whereas no such expansion was observed for non-HPV-specific T cells. Only a couple of HPV16-positive patients were used to derive the functional definition of HPV-specific T cells, and the survival association was reported for HPV16-positive patients.

In regard to this clone: This clone's antigen is unknown. Base-call qualities are not available, and no considerably larger clone is one nucleotide away.

Library creation used the immunoSEQ multiplex PCR assay. Drawn from immuneACCESS, this table holds only the in-frame rearrangements with V and J called that TCRdb kept. Clones are partly lost; checked studies trace under half to an unresolved V gene and leave the rest unexplained. The sample data list approximately 710 clones, and about a fifth of these were observed just once. The top ten constitute about an eighth of the sample. Repertoires were sampled repeatedly over the course of chemoradiotherapy so that clonal expansion in the tumor microenvironment could be followed. The sample here was taken from a patient who underwent chemoradiotherapy. The chain is assembled from TRBV9 and TRBJ2-1; the D gene is not confidently resolved. This sequence was found in a human donor with HPV-associated anogenital cancer. The DNA is as follows: TGTGCCAGCAGCGTGTTAGGGCAGGAGCAGTTCTTC. Its coded protein is CASSVLGQEQFF.